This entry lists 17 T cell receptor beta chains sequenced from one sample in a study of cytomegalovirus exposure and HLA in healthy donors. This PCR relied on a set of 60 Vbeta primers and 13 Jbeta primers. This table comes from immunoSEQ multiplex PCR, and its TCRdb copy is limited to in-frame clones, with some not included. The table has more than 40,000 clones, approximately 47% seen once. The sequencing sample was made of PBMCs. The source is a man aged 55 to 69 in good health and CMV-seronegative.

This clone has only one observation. CDR3 in amino acids: CAWRGGLGRLFF. The CDR3 region has the DNA TGTGCCTGGAGAGGGGGTTTAGGGAGACTGTTTTTT. The chain couples TRBV30 to TRBJ1-4; tentatively, D is TRBD1 (6 bases). This CDR3 has 12 residues. The V end was cut by 3 bases, the J end by 13 bases, with 15 bases between. Germline assignment: CDR1 GTSNPN and CDR2 SVGIG (reference sequence).

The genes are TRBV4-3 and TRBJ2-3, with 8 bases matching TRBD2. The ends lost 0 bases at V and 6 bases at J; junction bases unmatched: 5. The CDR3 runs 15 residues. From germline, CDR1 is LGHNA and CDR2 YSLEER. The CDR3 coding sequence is TGCGCCAGCAGCCAAGACGGTGGGACTAGGGATACGCAGTATTTT. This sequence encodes CASSQDGGTRDTQYF.

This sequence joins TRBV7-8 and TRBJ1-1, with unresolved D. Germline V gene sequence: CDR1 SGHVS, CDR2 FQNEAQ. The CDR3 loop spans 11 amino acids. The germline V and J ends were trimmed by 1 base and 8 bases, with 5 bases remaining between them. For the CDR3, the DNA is TGTGCCAGCAGCTTAGTTAAAGAAGCTTTCTTT. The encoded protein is CASSLVKEAFF.

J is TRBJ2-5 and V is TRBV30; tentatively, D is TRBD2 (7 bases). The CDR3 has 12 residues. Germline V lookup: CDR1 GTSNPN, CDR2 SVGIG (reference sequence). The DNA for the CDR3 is TGTGCATCGGGGGGCGGGACAGAGACCCAGTACTTC. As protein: CASGGGTETQYF.

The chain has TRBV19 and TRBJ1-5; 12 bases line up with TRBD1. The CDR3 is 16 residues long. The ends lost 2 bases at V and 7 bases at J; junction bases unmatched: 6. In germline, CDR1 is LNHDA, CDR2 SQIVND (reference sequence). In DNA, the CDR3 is TGTGCCAGTAGTATACCGGGACAGGGGGCCAGGCAGCCCCAGCATTTT. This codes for CASSIPGQGARQPQHF. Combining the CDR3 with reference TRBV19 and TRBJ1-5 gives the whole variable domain DGGITQSPKYLFRKEGQNVTLSCEQNLNHDAMYWYRQDPGQGLRLIYYSQIVNDFQKGDIAEGYSVSREKKESFPLTVTSAQKNPTAFYLCASSIPGQGARQPQHFGDGTRLSIL.

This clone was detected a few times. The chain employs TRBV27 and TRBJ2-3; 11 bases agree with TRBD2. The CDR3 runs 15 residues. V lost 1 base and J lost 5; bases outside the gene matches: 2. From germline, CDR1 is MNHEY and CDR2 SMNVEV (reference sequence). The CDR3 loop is CASSLLLAGVDTQYF. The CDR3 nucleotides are TGTGCCAGCAGTTTATTACTAGCGGGAGTAGATACGCAGTATTTT.

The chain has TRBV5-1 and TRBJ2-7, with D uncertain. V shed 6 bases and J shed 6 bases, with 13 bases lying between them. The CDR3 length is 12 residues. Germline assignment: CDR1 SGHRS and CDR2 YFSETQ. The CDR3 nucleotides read TGCGCCAGCACACTGCCATCCCTCGAGCAGTACTTC. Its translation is CASTLPSLEQYF.

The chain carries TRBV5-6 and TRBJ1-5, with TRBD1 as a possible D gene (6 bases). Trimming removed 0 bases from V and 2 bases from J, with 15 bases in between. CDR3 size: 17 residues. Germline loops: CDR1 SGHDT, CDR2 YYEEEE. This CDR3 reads CASSLERGGFGNQPQHF. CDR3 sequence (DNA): TGTGCCAGCAGCTTGGAGAGAGGGGGTTTTGGCAATCAGCCCCAGCATTTT.

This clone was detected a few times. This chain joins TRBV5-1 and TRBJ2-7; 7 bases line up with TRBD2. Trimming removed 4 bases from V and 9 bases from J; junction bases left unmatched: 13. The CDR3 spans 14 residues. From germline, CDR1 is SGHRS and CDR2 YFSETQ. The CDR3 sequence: CASSGGESGSWQYF. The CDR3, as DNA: TGCGCCAGCAGCGGGGGGGAGAGCGGGTCATGGCAGTACTTC.

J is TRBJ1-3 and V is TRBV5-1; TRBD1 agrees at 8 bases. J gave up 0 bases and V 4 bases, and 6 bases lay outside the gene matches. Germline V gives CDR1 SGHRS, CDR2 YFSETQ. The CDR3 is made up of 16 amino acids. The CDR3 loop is CASSLMGQDSGNTIYF. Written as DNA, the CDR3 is TGCGCCAGCAGCCTAATGGGACAGGACTCTGGAAACACCATATATTTT.

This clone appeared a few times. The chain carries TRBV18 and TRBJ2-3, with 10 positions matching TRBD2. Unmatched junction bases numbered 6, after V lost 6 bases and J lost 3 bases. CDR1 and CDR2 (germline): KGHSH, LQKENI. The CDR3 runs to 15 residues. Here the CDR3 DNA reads TGTGCCAGCTCTCCGACTAGCGGGTATACAGATACGCAGTATTTT. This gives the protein CASSPTSGYTDTQYF.

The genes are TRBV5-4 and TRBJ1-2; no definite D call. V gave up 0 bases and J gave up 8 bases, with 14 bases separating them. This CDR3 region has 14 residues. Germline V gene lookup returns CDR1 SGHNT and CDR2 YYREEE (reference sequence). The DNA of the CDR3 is TGTGCCAGCAGCTTGGACCCGGCGGGAGGAGGCTACACCTTC. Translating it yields CASSLDPAGGGYTF.

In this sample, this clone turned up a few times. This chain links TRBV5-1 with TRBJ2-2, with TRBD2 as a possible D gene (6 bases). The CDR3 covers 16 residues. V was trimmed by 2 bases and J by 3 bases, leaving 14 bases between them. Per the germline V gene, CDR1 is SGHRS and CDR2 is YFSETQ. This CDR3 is CASSFVISGYTGELFF. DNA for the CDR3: TGCGCCAGCAGCTTTGTTATTAGCGGTTACACCGGGGAGCTGTTTTTT.

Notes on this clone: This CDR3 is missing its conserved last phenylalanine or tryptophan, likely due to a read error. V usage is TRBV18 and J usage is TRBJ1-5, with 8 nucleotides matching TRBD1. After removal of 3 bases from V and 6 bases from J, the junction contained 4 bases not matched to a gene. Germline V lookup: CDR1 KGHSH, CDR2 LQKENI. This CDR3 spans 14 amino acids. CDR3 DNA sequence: TGTGCCAGCTCACCGGACAGGGCGGTTCAGCCCCAGCATGTT. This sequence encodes CASSPDRAVQPQHV.

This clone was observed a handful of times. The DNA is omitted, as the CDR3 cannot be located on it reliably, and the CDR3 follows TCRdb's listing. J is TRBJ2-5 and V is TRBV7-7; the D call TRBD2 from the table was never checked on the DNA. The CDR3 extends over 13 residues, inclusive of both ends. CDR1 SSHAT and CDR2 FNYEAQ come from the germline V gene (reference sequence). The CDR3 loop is CASSFGSGETQYF.

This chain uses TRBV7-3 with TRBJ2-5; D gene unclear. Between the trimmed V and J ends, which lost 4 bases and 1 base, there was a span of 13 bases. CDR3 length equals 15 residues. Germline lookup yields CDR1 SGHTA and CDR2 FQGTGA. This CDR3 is CASSYGPQLQETQYF. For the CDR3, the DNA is TGTGCCAGCAGCTATGGGCCCCAGCTCCAAGAGACCCAGTACTTC. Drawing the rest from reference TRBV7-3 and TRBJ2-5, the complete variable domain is GAGVSQTPSNKVTEKGKYVELRCDPISGHTALYWYRQSLGQGPEFLIYFQGTGAADDSGLPNDRFFAVRPEGSVSTLKIQRTERGDSAVYLCASSYGPQLQETQYFGPGTRLLVL.

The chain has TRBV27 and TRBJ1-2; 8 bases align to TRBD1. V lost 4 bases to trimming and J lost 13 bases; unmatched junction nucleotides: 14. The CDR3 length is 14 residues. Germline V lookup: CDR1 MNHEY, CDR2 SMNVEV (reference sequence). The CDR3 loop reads CASSYPTGVGGSTF. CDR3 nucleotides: TGTGCCAGCAGTTACCCGACAGGGGTGGGAGGGTCCACCTTC.